The T cell receptor beta chain described here comes from a study of identifying expanded T cells in peripheral blood. Findings of the study overall: Technical replicates showed roughly 1.2 changed clones; roughly two weeks roughly 16; four weeks 19. Clone count variance between approximately two-week samples rose with total template count.

Germline V CDR1 and CDR2: MNHNY, SVGAGI (reference sequence). V was clipped by 4 bases and J by 5 bases; unmatched bases: 3. The CDR3 runs 14 residues. The protocol was immunoSEQ multiplex PCR, while the TCRdb copy is restricted to in-frame clones and leaves out a portion. The sample comprises about 94,000 clones, nearly 90% of which are singletons, and less than 6% rests with the top ten. As regards this clone: The antigen is undetermined.

What was sequenced was blood. This chain links TRBV6-6 with TRBJ2-2; TRBD1 matches at 8 bases. This sequence originates from a person aged 18-70 years in good health. The CDR3 nucleotides are TGTGCCAGCAGTTCGACAGGGGTTACCGGGGAGCTGTTTTTT. Translated: CASSSTGVTGELFF.